The next 18 T cell receptor beta chains were all read from a single sample in a study of T cell responses to AZD1222 COVID-19 vaccine. The method was immunoSEQ multiplex PCR; TCRdb's version includes in-frame clones alone and lacks a portion of them. The table has 200,000 to 250,000 clones, approximately 94% seen once; the top ten hold over 1.5%. The sequences come from peripheral blood, collected 28 days after the second dose of the MenACWY control vaccine. These receptors came from an adult who received the MenACWY meningococcal vaccine as a control.

The chain joins TRBV27 to TRBJ2-7, with D uncertain. Germline CDR1 reads MNHEY; CDR2 reads SMNVEV (reference sequence). CDR3 length: 14 amino acids. The V end was cut by 0 bases, the J end by 3 bases, with 9 bases between. The CDR3 reads CASSLSSGYYEQYF. CDR3 nucleotides: TGTGCCAGCAGTTTATCGTCCGGCTACTACGAGCAGTACTTC.

The chain is built from TRBV3-1 (or the pseudogene TRBV3-2) and TRBJ2-3; possible D gene TRBD2, 7 bases. The CDR3 consists of 14 residues. In germline, CDR1 is LGHDT, CDR2 YNNKEL (reference sequence). Trimming took 1 base from V and 14 from J, leaving 19 bases between them. DNA of the CDR3: TGTGCCAGCAGCCAAGCTCGGGGGGCCGGTTCTAGGTATTTT. It codes for CASSQARGAGSRYF.

The rearrangement links TRBV5-1 to TRBJ2-7; perhaps TRBD1 as D (8 bases). Trimming took off 4 bases at V and 2 bases at J, with 16 bases between the two ends. This CDR3 region has 15 residues. CDR1 SGHRS and CDR2 YFSETQ come from the germline V gene. Here the CDR3 DNA reads TGCGCCAGCAGCGGGAGGGGACAGGAGGCCTACGAGCAGTACTTC. Protein sequence: CASSGRGQEAYEQYF.

This CDR3 reads CASSKNGQVLDEQYF. CDR3 DNA sequence: TGTGCCAGTAGTAAAAACGGACAGGTACTGGACGAGCAGTACTTC. This chain uses TRBV19 with TRBJ2-7, with 7 bases lining up with TRBD1. This CDR3 is built from 15 residues. The V and J ends lost 4 bases and 5 bases, in that order; junction bases with no gene match: 11. Germline V CDR1 and CDR2: LNHDA, SQIVND (reference sequence). The whole variable domain, remainder taken from reference TRBV19 and TRBJ2-7, is DGGITQSPKYLFRKEGQNVTLSCEQNLNHDAMYWYRQDPGQGLRLIYYSQIVNDFQKGDIAEGYSVSREKKESFPLTVTSAQKNPTAFYLCASSKNGQVLDEQYFGPGTRLTVT.

This rearrangement joins TRBV28 to TRBJ2-1, with TRBD2 matching 11 bases. The CDR3 has 14 residues. Looked up from germline, CDR1 is MDHEN and CDR2 is SYDVKM. V lost 4 bases, J lost 8 bases, and 4 bases stayed unmatched. The CDR3 is CASSSILAGDEQFF. The CDR3 bases are TGTGCCAGCAGTTCCATACTAGCGGGAGATGAGCAGTTCTTC.

The chain couples TRBV20-1 to TRBJ1-1; 7 bases fit TRBD1. This CDR3 has 14 amino acids. The junction had 7 bases not matched to a gene; V was cut back by 3 bases and J by 3 bases. In germline, CDR1 is DFQATT, CDR2 SNEGSKA (reference sequence). DNA of the CDR3: TGCAGTGCTAGTCCCGGGGACAGCCACACTGAAGCTTTCTTT. Translation gives CSASPGDSHTEAFF.

This chain connects TRBV5-1 to TRBJ1-3, with TRBD1 matching over 8 bases. CDR1 SGHRS and CDR2 YFSETQ come from the germline V gene. Trimming at V came to 3 bases and at J to 0 bases, leaving 8 bases not matched to a gene. The CDR3 contains 17 residues. The CDR3 reads CASSSTGQGGSGNTIYF. The DNA of the CDR3 is TGCGCCAGCAGCTCCACCGGACAGGGCGGCTCTGGAAACACCATATATTTT.

The chain employs TRBV29-1 and TRBJ1-2; D gene uncertain. V was clipped by 4 bases and J by 5 bases, with 8 bases between them. Looked up from germline, CDR1 is SQVTM and CDR2 is ANQGSEA. CDR3 length equals 11 residues. The CDR3 bases are TGCAGCGTTGCACAATATTATGGCTACACCTTC. Translation: CSVAQYYGYTF.

V gene TRBV27 combines with J gene TRBJ1-1, with D hard to call. The CDR3 spans 15 residues. V was shortened by 5 bases and J by 1 base, with 14 bases between the two germline ends. From germline, CDR1 is MNHEY and CDR2 SMNVEV (reference sequence). CDR3 coding DNA: TGTGCCAGCAGTCTCTCAACAGCCCCGAACACTGAAGCTTTCTTT. Residues: CASSLSTAPNTEAFF.

The CDR3 spells CASSRARDQPQHF. The CDR3 DNA follows: TGTGCCAGCAGCCGAGCCCGGGACCAGCCCCAGCATTTT. The rearrangement uses TRBV3-1 (or the pseudogene TRBV3-2) and TRBJ1-5; TRBD1 is a possible D gene (5 bases). The CDR3 runs 13 residues. CDR1 and CDR2 (germline): LGHDT, YNNKEL (reference sequence). V gave up 4 bases and J gave up 7 bases, with 11 bases separating them.

V usage is TRBV4-3 and J usage is TRBJ1-2, with D possibly matching TRBD1 (5 bases). The germline CDR1 and CDR2 sequences are LGHNA and YSLEER. This CDR3 region has 14 residues. The V end lost 3 bases, the J end lost 1 base, and 9 bases lay between the germline ends. The CDR3 region has the DNA TGCGCCAGCAGCCACGAGGGGAATAACTATGGCTACACCTTC. Translation: CASSHEGNNYGYTF.

A word on this clone: Other DNA sequences in this sample translate to the same CDR3. The chain is built from TRBV27 and TRBJ2-7; D not certain. This CDR3 is 13 amino acids long. Trimming stripped 3 bases from V and 1 base from J, with 7 bases between. The germline V gene encodes CDR1 MNHEY and CDR2 SMNVEV (reference sequence). The chain's CDR3 is CASSLGQSYEQYF. CDR3 coding DNA: TGTGCCAGCAGTTTGGGCCAGTCCTACGAGCAGTACTTC.

The rearrangement links TRBV19 to TRBJ1-1, with D tentatively TRBD1 (5 bases). The V gene lost 6 bases and the J gene lost 1 base, with 9 bases spanning the gap. This CDR3 is built from 13 residues. Germline V lookup: CDR1 LNHDA, CDR2 SQIVND (reference sequence). The CDR3 DNA reads TGTGCCAGTAGCAGTAGGGGGAACACTGAAGCTTTCTTT. This translates into CASSSRGNTEAFF.

J is TRBJ1-1 and V is TRBV6-5; D is unresolved. Trimming shortened V by 10 bases and J by 3 bases, and 18 bases separated the two germline ends. In germline, CDR1 is MNHEY, CDR2 SVGAGI. CDR3 size: 14 residues. The CDR3 loop reads CAISPRAGHTEAFF. Here the CDR3 DNA reads TGTGCCATCTCCCCCCGGGCTGGTCACACTGAAGCTTTCTTT.

The V and J genes are TRBV12-3 or TRBV12-4 and TRBJ1-1; tentative D call: TRBD1 (6 bases). This CDR3 spans 13 amino acids. Trimming took 6 bases from V and 3 from J, leaving 11 bases between them. The CDR3: CASSRGFDTEAFF. Here the CDR3 DNA reads TGTGCCAGCAGCAGGGGTTTCGACACTGAAGCTTTCTTT.

This chain connects TRBV20-1 to TRBJ2-7; 7 bases agree with TRBD2. The V gene end was trimmed by 3 bases and the J gene end by 4 bases; junction bases not matched to a gene: 9. Germline V gene sequence: CDR1 DFQATT, CDR2 SNEGSKA (reference sequence). CDR3 length: 14 amino acids. This CDR3 is CSASSNGRSYEQYF. In DNA, the CDR3 is TGCAGTGCTAGTAGTAACGGGAGGTCTTACGAGCAGTACTTC.

The gene calls are TRBV30 and TRBJ2-3; D unresolved. This CDR3 region has 13 residues. Trimming took off 0 bases at V and 0 bases at J, with 4 bases between the two ends. The V gene's germline CDR1 is GTSNPN and CDR2 SVGIG (reference sequence). The CDR3: CAWSVTSTDTQYF. DNA of the CDR3: TGTGCCTGGAGTGTAACCAGCACAGATACGCAGTATTTT.

The chain links TRBV13 to TRBJ2-7; no reliable D call. Trimming took 5 bases from V and 4 from J, leaving 15 bases between them. The CDR3 length is 14 residues. Germline CDR1 PRHDT, CDR2 FYEKMQ (reference sequence). The CDR3: CASSVGGGPYEQYF. The CDR3 DNA reads as TGTGCCAGCAGCGTCGGCGGCGGCCCTTACGAGCAGTACTTC.